This T cell receptor (beta chain) was captured by sequencing in a study of shared clonotypes between healthy human individuals. The table came from immunoSEQ multiplex PCR; TCRdb's copy has only in-frame clones and leaves some out. The data hold approximately 2.1 million clones, with approximately 95% observed a single time. The CDR3 extends over 15 amino acids. From germline, CDR1 is SGHTA and CDR2 FQGNSA. V was clipped by 3 bases and J by 5 bases, with 11 bases between them. Material: naive CD4+ T cells from PBMCs. Subset here: CD45RA+ positively selected. This receptor was identified in a man aged 18-30 years in good health. Some clones in this sample may be carry-over from other donors' samples. The gene calls are TRBV7-2 and TRBJ2-6; D remains ambiguous. CDR3 protein: CASSFRSPRANVLTF. For the CDR3, the DNA is TGTGCCAGCAGCTTTCGCTCACCCAGGGCCAACGTCCTGACTTTC.